The 14 T cell receptor beta chains in this list originate from one sample, sequenced in a study of blood T cell repertoires in COVID-19. The method was immunoSEQ multiplex PCR; TCRdb's version includes in-frame clones alone and lacks a portion of them. This table has about 42,000 clones, about nine tenths appearing once. The sequencing input was peripheral blood. These receptors were obtained from a woman at least 80 years old in a cohort sampled during active or convalescent COVID-19.

V is TRBV5-1 and J is TRBJ2-5, with 11 bases identical to TRBD1. The V and J ends lost 4 bases and 7 bases, in that order; junction bases with no gene match: 12. Germline CDR1 SGHRS, CDR2 YFSETQ. The CDR3 runs to 16 residues. CDR3 in DNA: TGCGCCAGCAGCCTCTCCCCCGGGACAGGGGGGACGACCCAGTACTTC. Its translation: CASSLSPGTGGTTQYF.

The J gene is TRBJ2-7, the V gene TRBV27, with D possibly matching TRBD1 (6 bases). Germline values: CDR1 MNHEY, CDR2 SMNVEV (reference sequence). V lost 5 bases, J lost 5 bases, and 22 bases lay in between. The CDR3 is made up of 16 amino acids. The CDR3 loop is CASSLLTGILVHEQYF. DNA of the CDR3: TGTGCCAGCAGTCTACTAACAGGGATCCTTGTCCACGAGCAGTACTTC.

The chain recombines TRBV27 with TRBJ2-6; 11 nucleotides match TRBD1. The length of the CDR3 is 17 residues. Germline lookup yields CDR1 MNHEY and CDR2 SMNVEV (reference sequence). V lost 6 bases and J lost 2; bases outside the gene matches: 6. CDR3 bases: TGTGCCAGCAGATCGGACAGGGGGCGGCCTGGGGCCAACGTCCTGACTTTC. Protein: CASRSDRGRPGANVLTF. Combining the CDR3 with reference TRBV27 and TRBJ2-6 gives the whole variable domain EAQVTQNPRYLITVTGKKLTVTCSQNMNHEYMSWYRQDPGLGLRQIYYSMNVEVTDKGDVPEGYKVSRKEKRNFPLILESPSPNQTSLYFCASRSDRGRPGANVLTFGAGSRLTVL.

The chain couples TRBV5-8 to TRBJ1-1; D is unresolved. Germline V gene data show CDR1 as SGHTS and CDR2 as YDEGEE. This CDR3 is built from 11 residues. Trimming shortened V by 0 bases and J by 11 bases, and 8 bases separated the two germline ends. CDR3: CASSLVREAFF. CDR3 in DNA: TGTGCCAGCAGCTTGGTTCGGGAGGCTTTCTTT.

The chain combines TRBV4-3 with TRBJ2-3; perhaps TRBD2 as D (5 bases). Per the germline V gene, CDR1 is LGHNA and CDR2 is YSLEER. The CDR3 sequence is 16 residues long. V was clipped by 4 bases and J by 0 bases, with 14 bases between them. The CDR3 nucleotides read TGCGCCAGCAGCCGCTTCTCGGGGTCTAGCACAGATACGCAGTATTTT. Amino acid sequence: CASSRFSGSSTDTQYF.

This clone was picked up one time. The genes are TRBV24-1 and TRBJ2-2, with TRBD1 as a possible D gene (6 bases). V lost 6 bases, J lost 4 bases, and 14 bases lay in between. CDR3 length: 15 amino acids. CDR1 and CDR2 from the germline V gene are KGHDR and SFDVKD. CDR3 in amino acids: CATSRRDITTGELFF. The CDR3 coding sequence is TGTGCCACCAGTAGAAGGGACATTACCACCGGGGAGCTGTTTTTT.

This chain links TRBV7-9 with TRBJ1-4, with 7 bases aligning to TRBD1. Trimming removed 1 base from V and 0 bases from J; junction bases left unmatched: 8. Germline values: CDR1 SEHNR, CDR2 FQNEAQ (reference sequence). The CDR3 loop spans 18 amino acids. CDR3 in amino acids: CASSLGIRTGATNEKLFF. The CDR3 nucleotides read TGTGCCAGCAGCTTAGGTATTCGGACAGGTGCAACTAATGAAAAACTGTTTTTT.

The chain joins TRBV6-2 or TRBV6-3 to TRBJ1-4; a possible D gene is TRBD1 (5 bases). CDR1 is MNHEY, CDR2 SVGEGT, per germline. This CDR3 comprises 16 residues. V was pared by 5 bases and J by 5 bases, with 18 bases between. DNA for the CDR3: TGTGCCAGCAGTATTGACCGTGGGGGGAACAATGAAAAACTGTTTTTT. The encoded protein is CASSIDRGGNNEKLFF.

This chain uses TRBV5-4 with TRBJ2-7; 10 nucleotides agree with TRBD2. J lost 3 bases, V lost 3 bases, and 3 bases had no gene match. Germline loops: CDR1 SGHNT, CDR2 YYREEE (reference sequence). CDR3 length: 14 residues. DNA for the CDR3: TGTGCCAGCAGCTCCGCTAGCGGGAGCTACGAGCAGTACTTC. Translated: CASSSASGSYEQYF.

This rearrangement joins TRBV10-1 to TRBJ2-7; 7 bases line up with TRBD1. This CDR3 region has 14 residues. Germline CDR1 is WNHNN and CDR2 is SYGVQD (reference sequence). Losses at the gene ends were 5 bases for V and 6 bases for J; bases not matched to a gene: 10. In DNA form, the CDR3 reads TGCGCCAGCAGTTTACAGGGGTCAACCTTCGAGCAGTACTTC. Translated, it gives CASSLQGSTFEQYF.

The chain recombines TRBV5-4 with TRBJ2-5; 10 nucleotides line up with TRBD1. Germline V gene data show CDR1 as SGHNT and CDR2 as YYREEE (reference sequence). This CDR3 comprises 16 residues. J lost 3 bases, V lost 4 bases, and 9 bases had no gene match. The chain's CDR3 is CASSHTGGTGEETQYF. CDR3 bases: TGTGCCAGCAGCCACACCGGGGGGACAGGGGAAGAGACCCAGTACTTC. Variable domain in full (rest from reference TRBV5-4 and TRBJ2-5): ETGVTQSPTHLIKTRGQQVTLRCSSQSGHNTVSWYQQALGQGPQFIFQYYREEENGRGNFPPRFSGLQFPNYSSELNVNALELDDSALYLCASSHTGGTGEETQYFGPGTRLLVL.

The rearrangement links TRBV27 to TRBJ2-7, with 14 bases lining up with TRBD2. The V gene's germline CDR1 is MNHEY and CDR2 SMNVEV (reference sequence). CDR3 length equals 16 residues. V shed 5 bases, J shed 4 bases, and the junction held 7 bases outside the gene matches. In DNA form, the CDR3 reads TGTGCCAGCAGTCTGGGACTAGCGGGAGCGGGATACGAGCAGTACTTC. Amino acid sequence: CASSLGLAGAGYEQYF.

V and J are TRBV5-1 and TRBJ1-6, with 9 bases matching TRBD1. The length of the CDR3 is 16 residues. The junction had 8 bases not matched to a gene; V was cut back by 0 bases and J by 10 bases. The germline gives CDR1 SGHRS, CDR2 YFSETQ. CDR3 DNA sequence: TGCGCCAGCAGCTTGGCCTCCGGGACAGGGTTCTCACCCCTCCACTTT. Its protein is CASSLASGTGFSPLHF.

CDR3 in amino acids: CASRTVYEQYF. CDR3 bases: TGTGCCAGCAGAACAGTCTACGAGCAGTACTTC. V and J are TRBV6-5 and TRBJ2-7; no firm D call. Trimming removed 6 bases at V and 3 bases at J, with 6 bases between. This CDR3 has 11 residues. The germline CDR1 and CDR2 sequences are MNHEY and SVGAGI.